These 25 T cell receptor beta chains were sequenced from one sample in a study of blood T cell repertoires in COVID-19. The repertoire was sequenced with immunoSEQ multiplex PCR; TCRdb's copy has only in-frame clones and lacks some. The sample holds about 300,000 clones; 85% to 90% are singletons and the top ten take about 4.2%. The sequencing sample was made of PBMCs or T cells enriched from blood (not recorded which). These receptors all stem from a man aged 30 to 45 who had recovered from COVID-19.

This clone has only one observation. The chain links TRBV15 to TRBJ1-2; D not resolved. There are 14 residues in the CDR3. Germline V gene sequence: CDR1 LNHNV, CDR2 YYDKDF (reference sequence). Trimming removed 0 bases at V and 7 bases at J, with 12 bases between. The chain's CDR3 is CATSRDPRTFGYTF. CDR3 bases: TGTGCCACCAGCAGAGACCCCAGGACTTTTGGCTACACCTTC.

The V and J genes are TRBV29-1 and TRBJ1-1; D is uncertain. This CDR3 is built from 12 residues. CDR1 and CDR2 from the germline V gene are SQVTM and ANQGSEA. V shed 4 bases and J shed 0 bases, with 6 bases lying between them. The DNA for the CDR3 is TGCAGCGTTGGCGGCATGAACACTGAAGCTTTCTTT. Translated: CSVGGMNTEAFF.

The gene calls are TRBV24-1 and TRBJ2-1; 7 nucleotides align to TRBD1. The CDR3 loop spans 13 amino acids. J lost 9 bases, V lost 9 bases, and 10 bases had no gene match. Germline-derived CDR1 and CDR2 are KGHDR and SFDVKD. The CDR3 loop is CATERRGGTEQFF. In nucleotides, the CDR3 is TGTGCCACCGAGCGCAGAGGGGGCACTGAGCAGTTCTTC.

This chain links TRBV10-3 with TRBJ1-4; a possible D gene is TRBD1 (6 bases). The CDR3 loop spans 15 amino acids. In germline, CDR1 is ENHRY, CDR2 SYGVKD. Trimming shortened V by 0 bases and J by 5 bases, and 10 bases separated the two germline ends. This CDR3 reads CAISESNRVNEKLFF. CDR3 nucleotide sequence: TGTGCCATCAGTGAGTCCAACAGGGTGAATGAAAAACTGTTTTTT.

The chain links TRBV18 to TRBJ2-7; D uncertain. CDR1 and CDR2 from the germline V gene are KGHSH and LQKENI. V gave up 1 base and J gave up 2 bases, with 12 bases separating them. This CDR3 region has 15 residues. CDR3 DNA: TGTGCCAGCTCACCACAATCTGGGCTTCCCTACGAGCAGTACTTC. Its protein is CASSPQSGLPYEQYF.

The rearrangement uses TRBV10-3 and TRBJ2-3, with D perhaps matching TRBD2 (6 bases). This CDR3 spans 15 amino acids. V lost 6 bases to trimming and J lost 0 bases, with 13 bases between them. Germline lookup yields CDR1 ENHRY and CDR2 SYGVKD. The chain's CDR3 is CAIRSESGSTDTQYF. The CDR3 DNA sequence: TGTGCCATCAGGAGCGAAAGCGGGAGCACAGATACGCAGTATTTT.

The CDR3 nucleotides are TGTGCCAGCAGTGAATCGGCCTTCACAGCTGAAGCTTTCTTT. Translated: CASSESAFTAEAFF. This chain links TRBV6-1 with TRBJ1-1; the D is unclear. The CDR3 extends over 14 amino acids. CDR1 MNHNS and CDR2 SASEGT come from the germline V gene. V dropped 2 bases and J dropped 6 bases, with 13 bases sitting between them.

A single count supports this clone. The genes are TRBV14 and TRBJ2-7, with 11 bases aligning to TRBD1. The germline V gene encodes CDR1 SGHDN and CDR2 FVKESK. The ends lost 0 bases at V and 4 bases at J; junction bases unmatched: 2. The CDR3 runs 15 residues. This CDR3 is CASSQEDRGRYEQYF. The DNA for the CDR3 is TGTGCCAGCAGCCAAGAGGACAGGGGGCGATACGAGCAGTACTTC.

The CDR3 DNA is TGCGCCAGCAGTGAGTCTGGTCGGGACTACTACAATGAGCAGTTCTTC. Its protein product is CASSESGRDYYNEQFF. This rearrangement joins TRBV10-1 to TRBJ2-1; TRBD2 aligns across 7 bases. V was pared by 0 bases and J by 3 bases, with 5 bases of the junction left unmatched. In germline, CDR1 is WNHNN, CDR2 SYGVQD (reference sequence). The CDR3 loop spans 16 amino acids.

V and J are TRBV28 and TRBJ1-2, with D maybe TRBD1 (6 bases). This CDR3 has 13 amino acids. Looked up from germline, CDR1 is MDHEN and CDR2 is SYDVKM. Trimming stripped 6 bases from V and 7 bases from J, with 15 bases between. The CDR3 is CASSFGHRAGYTF. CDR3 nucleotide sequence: TGTGCCAGCAGCTTCGGCCACAGGGCTGGCTACACCTTC.

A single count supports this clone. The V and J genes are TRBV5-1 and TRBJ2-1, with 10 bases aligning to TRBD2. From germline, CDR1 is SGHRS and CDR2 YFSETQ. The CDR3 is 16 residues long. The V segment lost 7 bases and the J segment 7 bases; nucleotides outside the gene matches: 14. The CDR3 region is CASSIGGLAGANEQFF. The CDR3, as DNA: TGCGCCAGCTCAATTGGGGGTCTAGCGGGAGCAAATGAGCAGTTCTTC.

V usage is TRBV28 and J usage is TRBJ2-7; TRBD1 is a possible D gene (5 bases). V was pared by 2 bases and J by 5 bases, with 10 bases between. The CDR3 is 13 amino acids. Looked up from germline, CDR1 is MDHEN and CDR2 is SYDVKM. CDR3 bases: TGTGCCAGCAGTTTAGTGGGGCCCCACGAGCAGTACTTC. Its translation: CASSLVGPHEQYF.

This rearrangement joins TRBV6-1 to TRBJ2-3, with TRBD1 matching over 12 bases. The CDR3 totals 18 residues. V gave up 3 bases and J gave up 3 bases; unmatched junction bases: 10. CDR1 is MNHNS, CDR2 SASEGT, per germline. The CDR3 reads CASSDPGTGGAATDTQYF. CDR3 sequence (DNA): TGTGCCAGCAGTGACCCCGGGACAGGGGGCGCGGCGACAGATACGCAGTATTTT.

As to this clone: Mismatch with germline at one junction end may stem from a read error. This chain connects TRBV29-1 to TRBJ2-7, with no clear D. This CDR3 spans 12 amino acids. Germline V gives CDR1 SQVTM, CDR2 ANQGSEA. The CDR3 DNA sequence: TGCAGCGTAGAAGACTCCCTCTACGAGCAGTACTTC. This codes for CSVEDSLYEQYF.

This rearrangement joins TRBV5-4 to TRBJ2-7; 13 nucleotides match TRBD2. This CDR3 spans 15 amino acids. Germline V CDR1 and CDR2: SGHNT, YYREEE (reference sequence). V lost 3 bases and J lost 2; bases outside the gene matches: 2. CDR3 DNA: TGTGCCAGCAGCTCCGGGACTAGCGGGACCTACGAGCAGTACTTC. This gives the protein CASSSGTSGTYEQYF.

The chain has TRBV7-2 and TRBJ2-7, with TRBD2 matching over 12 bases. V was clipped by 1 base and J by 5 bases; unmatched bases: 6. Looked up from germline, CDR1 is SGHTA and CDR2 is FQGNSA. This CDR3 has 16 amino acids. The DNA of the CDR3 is TGTGCCAGCAGCTTAGATCAGACTAGCGGGGGTAACGAGCAGTACTTC. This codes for CASSLDQTSGGNEQYF.

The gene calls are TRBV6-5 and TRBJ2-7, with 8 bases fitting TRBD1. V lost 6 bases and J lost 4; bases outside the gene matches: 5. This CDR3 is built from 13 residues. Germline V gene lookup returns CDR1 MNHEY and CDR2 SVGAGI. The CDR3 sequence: CASRRDRQYEQYF. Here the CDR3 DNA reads TGTGCCAGCAGGCGGGACAGGCAATACGAGCAGTACTTC.

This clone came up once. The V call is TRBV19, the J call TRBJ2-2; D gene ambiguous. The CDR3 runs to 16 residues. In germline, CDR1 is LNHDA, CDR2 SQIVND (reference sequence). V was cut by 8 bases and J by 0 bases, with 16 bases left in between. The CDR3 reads CASLPTRSSNTGELFF. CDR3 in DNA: TGTGCCAGTCTCCCAACACGTTCCTCGAACACCGGGGAGCTGTTTTTT.

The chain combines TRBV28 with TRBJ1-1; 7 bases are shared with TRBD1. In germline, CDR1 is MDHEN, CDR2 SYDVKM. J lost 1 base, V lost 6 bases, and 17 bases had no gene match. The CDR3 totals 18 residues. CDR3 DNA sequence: TGTGCCAGCAGCCGACCGGTATACAGGGGTGAGGGGAACACTGAAGCTTTCTTT. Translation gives CASSRPVYRGEGNTEAFF.

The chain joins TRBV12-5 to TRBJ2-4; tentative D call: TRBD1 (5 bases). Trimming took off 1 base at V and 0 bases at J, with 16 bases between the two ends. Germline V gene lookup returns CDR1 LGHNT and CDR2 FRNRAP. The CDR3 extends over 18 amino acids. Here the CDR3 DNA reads TGTGCTAGTGGTTTGGGGGAAGACAGCGTACTAGCCAAAAACATTCAGTACTTC. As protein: CASGLGEDSVLAKNIQYF.

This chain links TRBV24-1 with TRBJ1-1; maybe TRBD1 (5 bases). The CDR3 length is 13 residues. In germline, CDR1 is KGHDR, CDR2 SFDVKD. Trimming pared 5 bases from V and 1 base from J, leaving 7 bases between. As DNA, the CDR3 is TGTGCCACCAGTGGGGGGGGGAACACTGAAGCTTTCTTT. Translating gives CATSGGGNTEAFF.

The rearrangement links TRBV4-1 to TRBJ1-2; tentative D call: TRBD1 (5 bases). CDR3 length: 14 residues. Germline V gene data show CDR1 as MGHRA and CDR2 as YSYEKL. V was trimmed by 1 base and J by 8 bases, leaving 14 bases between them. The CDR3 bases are TGCGCCAGCAGCCAAGGGCCAGGGCTCGGCGGCTACACCTTC. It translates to CASSQGPGLGGYTF.

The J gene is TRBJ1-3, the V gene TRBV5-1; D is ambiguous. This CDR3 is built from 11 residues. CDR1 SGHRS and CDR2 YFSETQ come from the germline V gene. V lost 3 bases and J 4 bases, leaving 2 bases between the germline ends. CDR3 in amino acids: CASSSGNTIYF. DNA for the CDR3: TGCGCCAGCAGCTCGGGAAACACCATATATTTT.

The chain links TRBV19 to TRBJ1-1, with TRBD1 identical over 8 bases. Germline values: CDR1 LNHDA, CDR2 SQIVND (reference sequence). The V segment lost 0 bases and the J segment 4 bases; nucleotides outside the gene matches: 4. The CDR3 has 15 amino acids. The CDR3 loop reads CASSIDRGQFTEAFF. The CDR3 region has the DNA TGTGCCAGTAGTATAGACAGGGGGCAGTTCACTGAAGCTTTCTTT. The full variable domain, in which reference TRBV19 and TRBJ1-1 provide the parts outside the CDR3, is DGGITQSPKYLFRKEGQNVTLSCEQNLNHDAMYWYRQDPGQGLRLIYYSQIVNDFQKGDIAEGYSVSREKKESFPLTVTSAQKNPTAFYLCASSIDRGQFTEAFFGQGTRLTVV.

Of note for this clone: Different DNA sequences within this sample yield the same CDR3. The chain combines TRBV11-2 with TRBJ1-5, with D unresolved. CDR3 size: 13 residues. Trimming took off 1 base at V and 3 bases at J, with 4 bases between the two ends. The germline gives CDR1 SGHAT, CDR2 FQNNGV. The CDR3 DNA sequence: TGTGCCAGCAGCTTAGGGCTCAATCAGCCCCAGCATTTT. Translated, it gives CASSLGLNQPQHF.